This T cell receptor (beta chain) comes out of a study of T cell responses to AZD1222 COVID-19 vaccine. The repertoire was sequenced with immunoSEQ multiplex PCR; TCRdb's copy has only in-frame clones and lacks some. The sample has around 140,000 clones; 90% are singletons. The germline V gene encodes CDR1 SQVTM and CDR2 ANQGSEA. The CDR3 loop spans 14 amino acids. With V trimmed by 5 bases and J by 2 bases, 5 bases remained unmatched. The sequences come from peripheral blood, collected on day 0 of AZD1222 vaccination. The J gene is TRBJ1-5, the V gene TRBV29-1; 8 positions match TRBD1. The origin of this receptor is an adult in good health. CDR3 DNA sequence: TGCAGCGTTAGGACAGGGAGCGGCAATCAGCCCCAGCATTTT. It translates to CSVRTGSGNQPQHF.